Shown below are 23 T cell receptor beta chains from a single sample sequenced in a study of blood T cell repertoires in COVID-19. Profiled with immunoSEQ multiplex PCR; TCRdb holds only in-frame clones, not every one. The sample includes 150,000 to 200,000 clones, roughly 77% of them seen just once. Sequenced input: peripheral blood. Receptor source: a woman aged 40 to 55 with COVID-19, enrolled during active disease.

The chain couples TRBV25-1 to TRBJ1-2; 8 bases are shared with TRBD1. The germline V gene encodes CDR1 MGHDK and CDR2 SYGVNS. V lost 2 bases to trimming and J lost 10 bases; unmatched junction nucleotides: 6. This CDR3 contains 13 residues. The CDR3 nucleotides read TGTGCCAGCAGTGAACATGGACAGGGTGACTACACCTTC. Its protein product is CASSEHGQGDYTF.

The chain employs TRBV10-2 and TRBJ2-7; D may be TRBD2 (6 bases). Germline V gene data show CDR1 as WSHSY and CDR2 as SAAADI. Trimming took 4 bases from V and 0 from J, leaving 10 bases between them. The CDR3 totals 14 residues. This CDR3 reads CASSARGSSYEQYF. The DNA for the CDR3 is TGCGCCAGCAGTGCGCGGGGTTCCTCCTACGAGCAGTACTTC.

The chain is built from TRBV2 and TRBJ1-4, with D tentatively TRBD1 (5 bases). The V and J ends lost 1 base and 11 bases respectively, with 11 bases between them. The CDR3 is 13 residues long. Germline V gene sequence: CDR1 SNHLY, CDR2 FYNNEI. CDR3 sequence reads: CASSEGGGWKLFF. DNA of the CDR3: TGTGCCAGCAGTGAAGGGGGCGGTTGGAAACTGTTTTTT.

The chain is built from TRBV5-5 and TRBJ1-2; D is possibly TRBD1 (6 bases). The CDR3 extends over 13 amino acids. Trimming stripped 3 bases from V and 7 bases from J, with 13 bases between. Germline lookup yields CDR1 SGHKS and CDR2 YYEKEE (reference sequence). The DNA for the CDR3 is TGTGCCAGCAGCTGGAATAGCAGGGGTGGCTACACCTTC. This gives the protein CASSWNSRGGYTF. Using reference TRBV5-5 and TRBJ1-2 for the parts outside the CDR3, the full variable domain is DAGVTQSPTHLIKTRGQQVTLRCSPISGHKSVSWYQQVLGQGPQFIFQYYEKEERGRGNFPDRFSARQFPNYSSELNVNALLLGDSALYLCASSWNSRGGYTFGSGTRLTVV.

In DNA form, the CDR3 reads TGCGCCAGCAGCCCAGGACAGAGCAATCAGCCCCAGCATTTT. Translated, it gives CASSPGQSNQPQHF. V gene TRBV5-1 combines with J gene TRBJ1-5; a weak D match, TRBD1 (6 bases). Trimming took 4 bases from V and 1 from J, leaving 9 bases between them. Germline assignment: CDR1 SGHRS and CDR2 YFSETQ. The length of the CDR3 is 14 residues.

The chain recombines TRBV4-1 with TRBJ1-2; D unclear. Trimming shortened V by 0 bases and J by 7 bases, and 12 bases separated the two germline ends. The germline V gene has CDR1 MGHRA and CDR2 YSYEKL. CDR3 length equals 14 residues. The CDR3 reads CASSQDRRVGGYTF. In DNA, the CDR3 is TGCGCCAGCAGCCAAGATCGGCGGGTCGGTGGCTACACCTTC.

The sample holds many counts of this clone. This chain links TRBV9 with TRBJ1-6; D uncertain. The length of the CDR3 is 13 residues. V was clipped by 0 bases and J by 10 bases, with 8 bases between them. CDR1 and CDR2 from the germline V gene are SGDLS and YYNGEE. The DNA for the CDR3 is TGTGCCAGCAGCGTAGGGAGGGTCTCACCCCTCCACTTT. It yields the protein CASSVGRVSPLHF.

The rearrangement joins TRBV3-1 (or the pseudogene TRBV3-2) to TRBJ1-1; D not resolved. Trimming left V 8 bases short and J 2 bases short, with 9 bases between. The length of the CDR3 is 12 residues. Looked up from germline, CDR1 is LGHDT and CDR2 is YNNKEL (reference sequence). DNA for the CDR3: TGTGCCAGCCAAACAGCAAACACTGAAGCTTTCTTT. Translating gives CASQTANTEAFF.

V gene TRBV4-1 combines with J gene TRBJ1-3; TRBD1 matches at 12 bases. Trimming removed 3 bases from V and 3 bases from J; junction bases left unmatched: 6. The CDR3 runs to 17 residues. Looked up from germline, CDR1 is MGHRA and CDR2 is YSYEKL. This CDR3 reads CASSQGRDRGRGNTIYF. DNA of the CDR3: TGCGCCAGCAGCCAGGGAAGGGACAGGGGGCGTGGAAACACCATATATTTT.

V is TRBV6-5 and J is TRBJ1-5; 9 bases map to TRBD1. The V and J ends lost 6 bases and 2 bases, in that order; junction bases with no gene match: 5. The CDR3 length is 15 residues. CDR1 and CDR2 (germline): MNHEY, SVGAGI. The DNA of the CDR3 is TGTGCCAGCAGGGGGACAGGGAATGGCAATCAGCCCCAGCATTTT. This translates into CASRGTGNGNQPQHF.

The chain joins TRBV5-4 to TRBJ2-2; TRBD2 matches at 7 bases. CDR1 and CDR2 (germline): SGHNT, YYREEE (reference sequence). V was pared by 0 bases and J by 4 bases, with 9 bases of the junction left unmatched. The CDR3 runs 17 residues. CDR3 bases: TGTGCCAGCAGCTTGGCGTGGGTGGCTAGCGGCACCGGGGAGCTGTTTTTT. Protein: CASSLAWVASGTGELFF.

J is TRBJ2-5 and V is TRBV5-1; the D gene is possibly TRBD2 (7 bases). V gave up 0 bases and J gave up 5 bases, with 14 bases separating them. Germline V CDR1 and CDR2: SGHRS, YFSETQ. The CDR3 covers 15 residues. Written as DNA, the CDR3 is TGCGCCAGCAGCTTGGTTCCAGGGGAGGGGGAGACCCAGTACTTC. This encodes CASSLVPGEGETQYF. The full variable domain, with the rest looked up from reference TRBV5-1 and TRBJ2-5, is KAGVTQTPRYLIKTRGQQVTLSCSPISGHRSVSWYQQTPGQGLQFLFEYFSETQRNKGNFPGRFSGRQFSNSRSEMNVSTLELGDSALYLCASSLVPGEGETQYFGPGTRLLVL.

This clone was seen a single time. V usage is TRBV7-8 and J usage is TRBJ1-2; the D gene is possibly TRBD1 (6 bases). This CDR3 region has 15 residues. Germline CDR1 is SGHVS and CDR2 is FQNEAQ. The V and J ends lost 7 bases and 7 bases respectively, with 22 bases between them. The CDR3 protein is CASIPRGGPLGGYTF. CDR3 bases: TGTGCCAGCATCCCGAGGGGGGGGCCCCTGGGTGGCTACACCTTC.

The chain uses TRBV11-2 and TRBJ1-6, with D uncertain. V lost 5 bases and J lost 13, with 12 bases in between. The CDR3 is 12 amino acids. Germline values: CDR1 SGHAT, CDR2 FQNNGV. The DNA of the CDR3 is TGTGCCAGCAGCCCTCCTAGACTTCCCCTCCACTTT. Protein sequence: CASSPPRLPLHF.

The rearrangement links TRBV3-1 (or the pseudogene TRBV3-2) to TRBJ2-1; TRBD2 matches at 9 bases. V lost 1 base to trimming and J lost 7 bases; unmatched junction nucleotides: 2. Germline V gene sequence: CDR1 LGHDT, CDR2 YNNKEL (reference sequence). The CDR3 runs 14 residues. CDR3 bases: TGTGCCAGCAGCCAAGCGGCGGGAGGGAATGAGCAGTTCTTC. Its protein is CASSQAAGGNEQFF.

This chain links TRBV5-4 with TRBJ2-7, with D perhaps TRBD1 (5 bases). Germline values: CDR1 SGHNT, CDR2 YYREEE (reference sequence). V lost 0 bases, J lost 4 bases, and 14 bases lay in between. The CDR3 is 15 residues long. Here the CDR3 DNA reads TGTGCCAGCAGCTTGGACCAGGGTGTGGGTTACGAGCAGTACTTC. Translated: CASSLDQGVGYEQYF.

The chain links TRBV4-3 to TRBJ2-5; tentatively, D is TRBD1 (6 bases). Germline loops: CDR1 LGHNA, CDR2 YSLEER. Between the trimmed V and J ends, which lost 5 bases and 2 bases, there was a span of 12 bases. The CDR3 sequence is 14 residues long. The CDR3 loop is CASSYGTRQETQYF. CDR3 nucleotides: TGCGCCAGCAGCTACGGGACAAGACAAGAGACCCAGTACTTC.

A word on this clone: In the same sample, other DNA sequences code for this CDR3. The chain recombines TRBV9 with TRBJ2-1; TRBD1 might be the D (6 bases). V dropped 0 bases and J dropped 0 bases, with 10 bases sitting between them. Germline lookup yields CDR1 SGDLS and CDR2 YYNGEE. This CDR3 contains 16 residues. This CDR3 reads CASSVEGRGSYNEQFF. CDR3 nucleotide sequence: TGTGCCAGCAGCGTAGAGGGCAGGGGCTCCTACAATGAGCAGTTCTTC.

The genes are TRBV4-2 and TRBJ2-3; the match to TRBD1 covers 9 bases. J gave up 0 bases and V 4 bases, and 5 bases lay outside the gene matches. Germline loops: CDR1 LGHNA, CDR2 YNFKEQ. CDR3 length: 16 amino acids. The CDR3 protein is CASSPQGAVSTDTQYF. The CDR3 DNA is TGTGCCAGCAGCCCACAGGGGGCGGTTAGCACAGATACGCAGTATTTT.

The chain has TRBV30 and TRBJ2-7; 10 nucleotides line up with TRBD1. CDR1 is GTSNPN, CDR2 SVGIG, per germline (reference sequence). V shed 6 bases and J 7 bases; nucleotides not matched to a gene: 12. This CDR3 has 14 residues. The CDR3 DNA follows: TGTGCCTGCCACCCCGGGACAGGGGTTAGGGAGCAGTACTTC. Its protein product is CACHPGTGVREQYF.

The rearrangement uses TRBV2 and TRBJ2-7, with D possibly TRBD2 on 6 matching bases. Trimming removed 7 bases from V and 2 bases from J, with 15 bases in between. This CDR3 contains 14 residues. Germline V gene data show CDR1 as SNHLY and CDR2 as FYNNEI. As DNA, the CDR3 is TGTGCCAGCACCCTAGGGGACTTCCCCTACGAGCAGTACTTC. As protein: CASTLGDFPYEQYF. The whole variable domain, remainder taken from reference TRBV2 and TRBJ2-7, is EPEVTQTPSHQVTQMGQEVILRCVPISNHLYFYWYRQILGQKVEFLVSFYNNEISEKSEIFDDQFSVERPDGSNFTLKIRSTKLEDSAMYFCASTLGDFPYEQYFGPGTRLTVT.

DNA for the CDR3: TGTGCCAGCAGCGCTCAGGGGAGCCAGCCCCAGCATTTT. This codes for CASSAQGSQPQHF. The chain links TRBV7-9 to TRBJ1-5; D might be TRBD1 (6 bases). There are 13 residues in the CDR3. In germline, CDR1 is SEHNR, CDR2 FQNEAQ (reference sequence). With 5 bases removed from V and 7 bases from J, the gap between germline ends came to 12 bases.

The chain is built from TRBV7-3 and TRBJ2-1, with D possibly TRBD1 on 6 matching bases. CDR3 size: 13 residues. Germline-derived CDR1 and CDR2 are SGHTA and FQGTGA. V lost 5 bases, J lost 10 bases, and 15 bases lay in between. In nucleotides, the CDR3 is TGTGCCAGCAGCCAAGGACAGTTTGTGGAGCAGTTCTTC. Translating gives CASSQGQFVEQFF.